This TCR beta chain was retrieved from a study of T cell responses to AZD1222 COVID-19 vaccine (dated by TCRdb to about 2021). About the investigation overall: AZD1222 recipients whose second dose came at about 4 weeks and those whose second dose came at about 12 weeks were combined into one group, since spike-specific TCR depth and breadth did not differ between the two schedules. Trial participants were enrolled by age into 18-55, 56-69 and 70-plus year subgroups, with about 150, 28 and 57 TCR-sequenced participants respectively. A total of just over 230 trial participants underwent TCR sequencing, of whom 200 to 220 had received two doses of AZD1222 and 26 had received two doses of the MenACWY control vaccine.

The CDR3 regions of human TCRbeta chains were analyzed by immunosequencing. Processing in the source paper ran as follows. TCRs in the repertoires were compared against a reference library of SARS-CoV-2-specific TCRs that had been generated with the MIRA antigen-specificity platform. Breadth meant the fraction of unique TCRs that were SARS-CoV-2-associated, whereas depth meant the fraction of total T cells that were SARS-CoV-2-associated. Using the MIRA data, each spike-specific TCR was assigned both to the spike region to which the TCR was reactive and to a CD4 or CD8 class. Log10-transformed breadth and depth values were compared by one-way ANOVA with Sidak's multiple comparisons tests. Held by TCRdb, this immuneACCESS table contains in-frame sequences only and omits some clones. Under half of the omission traces to an unresolved V gene where checked; the cause of the rest is unknown. V, J and clone size derive from that table, while D and trimming were established from the DNA sequence. Across this sample there are about 99,000 clones, with 88% seen only once. Together, the top ten hold about 8.7% of the sample.

CDR1 is given as SGHAT and CDR2 as FQNNGV, both from the germline V gene. The CDR3 runs 15 residues from the cysteine to the phenylalanine. Only the CDR3 region is kept as DNA, spanning 45 bases read in frame from base 1. Trimming takes 6 bases from V and 0 bases from J, and the germline ends sit 15 bases apart. Summary of the overall study and its limitations: The whole spike protein was spanned by vaccine-associated CD4 TCRs, and dominant responses were seen in regions 160-218 and 743-854. Spike-specific TCR breadth and depth rose significantly after two AZD1222 doses compared with day 0 and with MenACWY recipients. In the small 56-69-year group, the increase in depth fell short of significance, most likely because of low power. Reportedly, almost half of the unique spike-specific TCRs recognized epitopes lying outside the regions that are mutated in the B.1.351 and B.1.1.7 variants. Conclusions about previously exposed vaccinees are limited, since just six or seven AZD1222 recipients were seropositive for SARS-CoV-2 at baseline. Participants were mostly white British, with more females than males. The authors suggested clonal diversity may have been underestimated. Because no samples from the day 14 peak response were available, repertoires could be characterized only after the peak T cell response.

Read against the paper, the sample's time point label means: baseline before first vaccination. The vaccinee samples were drawn from two UK trials, COV001 and COV002, one of which was a single-blind randomized controlled phase 2/3 trial testing AZD1222 (ChAdOx1 nCoV-19) in healthy adults. For TCRbeta chain sequencing, PBMC samples from trial participants were taken at day 0 and at day 28 after the second dose. As for this clone: Its target antigen remains unknown. No qualities accompany the bases; no much larger clone lies one base away.

Sequences were derived from peripheral blood, sampled on day 0 of AZD1222 vaccination. This receptor was taken from an adult in good health. Here the chain combines TRBV11-2 and TRBJ2-7, with no confidently assigned D gene. The DNA sequence is as follows: TGTGCCAGCAGTCCCACTCCGATCTCCTCCTACGAGCAGTACTTC. The translation is CASSPTPISSYEQYF.